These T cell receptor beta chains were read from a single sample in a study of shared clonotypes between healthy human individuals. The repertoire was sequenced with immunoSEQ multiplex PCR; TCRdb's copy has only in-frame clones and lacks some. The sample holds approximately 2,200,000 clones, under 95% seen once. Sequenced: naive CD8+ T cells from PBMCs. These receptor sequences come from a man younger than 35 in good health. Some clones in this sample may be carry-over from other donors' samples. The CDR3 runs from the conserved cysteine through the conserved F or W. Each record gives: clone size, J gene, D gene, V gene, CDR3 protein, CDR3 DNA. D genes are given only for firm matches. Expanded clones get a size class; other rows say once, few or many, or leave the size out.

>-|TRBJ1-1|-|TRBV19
CASRGGDTEAFF
TGTGCCAGTAGGGGGGGGGACACTGAAGCTTTCTTT
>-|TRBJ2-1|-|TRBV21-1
CASSKGCFGEQFF
TGTGCCAGCAGCAAAGGGTGCTTCGGGGAGCAGTTCTTC
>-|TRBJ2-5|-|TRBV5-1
CASSFGVSQETQYF
TGCGCCAGCAGCTTCGGGGTTAGTCAAGAGACCCAGTACTTC
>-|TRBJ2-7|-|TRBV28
CASRRRAIPRYEQYF
TGTGCCAGCAGGAGGAGGGCTATACCTAGGTACGAGCAGTACTTC
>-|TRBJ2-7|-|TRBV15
CATSRSPRGDYEQYF
TGTGCCACCAGCAGATCCCCGAGGGGAGACTACGAGCAGTACTTC
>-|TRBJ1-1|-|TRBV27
CASSSQRGNTEAFF
TGTGCCAGCAGTTCTCAAAGGGGGAACACTGAAGCTTTCTTT
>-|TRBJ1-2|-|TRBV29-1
CSVEEVSRRVGGYTF
TGCAGCGTTGAAGAAGTCTCCCGCCGGGTGGGTGGCTACACCTTC
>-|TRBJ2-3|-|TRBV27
CASSLVSTDTQYF
TGTGCCAGCAGTTTGGTTAGCACAGATACGCAGTATTTT
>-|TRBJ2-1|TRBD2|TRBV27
CASRRLAGDEQFF
TGTGCCAGCAGAAGATTAGCGGGAGATGAGCAGTTCTTC
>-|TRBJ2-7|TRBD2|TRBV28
CASRSQREGGYEQYF
TGTGCCAGCAGATCTCAGCGGGAGGGGGGTTACGAGCAGTACTTC
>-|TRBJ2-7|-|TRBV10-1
CASSDHRAYEQYF
TGCGCCAGCAGTGACCACAGGGCCTACGAGCAGTACTTC
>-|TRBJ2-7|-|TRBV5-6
CASSIPGQTYEQYF
TGTGCCAGCAGCATACCGGGACAAACCTACGAGCAGTACTTC
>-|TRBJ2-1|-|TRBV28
CASSTTVPSYNEQFF
TGTGCCAGCAGTACCACAGTTCCGTCCTACAATGAGCAGTTCTTC
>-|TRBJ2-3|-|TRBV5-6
CASSLRTEASTDTQYF
TGTGCCAGCAGCCTGCGGACGGAAGCTAGCACAGATACGCAGTATTTT
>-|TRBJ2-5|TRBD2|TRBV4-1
CASSQVRREGPGTQYF
TGCGCCAGCAGCCAAGTCCGCCGGGAGGGGCCGGGGACCCAGTACTTC
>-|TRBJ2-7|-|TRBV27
CASSPLGPSYEQYF
TGTGCCAGCAGTCCCCTAGGGCCTTCCTACGAGCAGTACTTC
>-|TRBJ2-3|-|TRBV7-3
CASSLIGGGGADTQYF
TGTGCCAGCAGCTTAATTGGGGGAGGAGGTGCAGATACGCAGTATTTT
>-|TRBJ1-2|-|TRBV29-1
CSVEKWTPTYGYTF
TGCAGCGTTGAAAAATGGACACCGACCTATGGCTACACCTTC
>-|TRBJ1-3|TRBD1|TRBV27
CASSATGFGNTIYF
TGTGCCAGCAGTGCGACAGGGTTTGGAAACACCATATATTTT
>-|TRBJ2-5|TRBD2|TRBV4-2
CASSPPGGPSGETQYF
TGTGCCAGCAGCCCGCCGGGGGGTCCCTCAGGGGAGACCCAGTACTTC
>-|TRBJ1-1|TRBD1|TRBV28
CASSPGETGEAFF
TGTGCCAGCAGTCCCGGCGAGACAGGGGAAGCTTTCTTT
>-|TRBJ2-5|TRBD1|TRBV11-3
CASSSGGTGVFETQYF
TGTGCCAGCAGCTCCGGGGGGACAGGGGTGTTTGAGACCCAGTACTTC
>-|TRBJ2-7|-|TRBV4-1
CASSAREGYEQYF
TGCGCCAGCTCCGCCCGAGAGGGCTACGAGCAGTACTTC
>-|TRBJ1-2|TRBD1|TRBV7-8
CASSLLGQGAPGYTF
TGTGCCAGCAGCTTACTCGGACAGGGGGCGCCTGGCTACACCTTC
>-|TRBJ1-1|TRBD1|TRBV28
CASSQGTGGAGTEAFF
TGTGCCAGCAGTCAGGGGACAGGGGGCGCGGGGACTGAAGCTTTCTTT
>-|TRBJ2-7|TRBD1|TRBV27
CASSLDRGHYEQYF
TGTGCCAGCAGTTTGGACAGGGGGCACTACGAGCAGTACTTC
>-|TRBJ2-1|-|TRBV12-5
CASGLEGARGFF
TGTGCTAGTGGTTTGGAGGGCGCCCGGGGGTTCTTC
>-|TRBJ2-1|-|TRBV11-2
CASSSFMGSQGSYNEQFF
TGTGCCAGCAGCTCCTTTATGGGTAGTCAGGGCTCCTACAATGAGCAGTTCTTC
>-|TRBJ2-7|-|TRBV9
CASSVGAPTPYEQYF
TGTGCCAGCAGCGTAGGGGCTCCCACCCCCTACGAGCAGTACTTC
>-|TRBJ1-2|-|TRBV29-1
CSVEVGQQRYGYTF
TGCAGCGTTGAAGTAGGGCAGCAACGCTATGGCTACACCTTC
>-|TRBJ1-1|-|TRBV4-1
CASSPTRQRNTEAFF
TGCGCCAGCAGCCCCACGAGACAGCGGAACACTGAAGCTTTCTTT
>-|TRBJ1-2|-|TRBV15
CATSITGEINYGYTF
TGTGCCACCAGCATAACAGGAGAGATTAACTATGGCTACACCTTC
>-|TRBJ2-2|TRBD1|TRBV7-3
CASSPGTGGNTGELFF
TGTGCCAGCAGCCCCGGGACAGGGGGGAACACCGGGGAGCTGTTTTTT
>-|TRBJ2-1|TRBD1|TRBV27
CASSSTGSPRGVEQFF
TGTGCCAGCAGTTCGACAGGGTCCCCCAGGGGAGTGGAGCAGTTCTTC
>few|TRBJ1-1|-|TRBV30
CAWREVRAEAFF
TGTGCCTGGAGGGAGGTGAGGGCTGAAGCTTTCTTT
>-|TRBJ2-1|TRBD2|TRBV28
CASSSRLAGVAEQFF
TGTGCCAGCAGTTCCCGGCTAGCGGGAGTTGCTGAGCAGTTCTTC
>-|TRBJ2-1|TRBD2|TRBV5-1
CASSLWTSYNEQFF
TGCGCCAGCAGCTTGTGGACTAGCTACAATGAGCAGTTCTTC
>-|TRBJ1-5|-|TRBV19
CASSIRGHQPQHF
TGTGCCAGTAGTATAAGGGGCCATCAGCCCCAGCATTTT
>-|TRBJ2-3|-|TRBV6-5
CASSYGLADTQYF
TGTGCCAGCAGTTACGGGCTGGCAGATACGCAGTATTTT
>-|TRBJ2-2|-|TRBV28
CASSFRPGELFF
TGTGCCAGCAGTTTTCGCCCCGGGGAGCTGTTTTTT
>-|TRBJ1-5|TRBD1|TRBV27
CASSDRGQPQHF
TGTGCCAGCAGTGACAGGGGTCAGCCCCAGCATTTT
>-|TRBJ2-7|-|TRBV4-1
CASAQGSRYEQYF
TGCGCCAGCGCCCAGGGATCCCGCTACGAGCAGTACTTC
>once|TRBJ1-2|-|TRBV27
CASTPSRGNYGYTF
TGTGCCAGCACCCCTAGTAGGGGAAACTATGGCTACACCTTC
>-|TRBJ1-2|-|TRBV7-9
CASSVPGAYGYTF
TGTGCCAGCAGCGTACCGGGGGCCTATGGCTACACCTTC
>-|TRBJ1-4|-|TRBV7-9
CASSHATNEKLFF
TGTGCCAGCAGCCATGCAACTAATGAAAAACTGTTTTTT
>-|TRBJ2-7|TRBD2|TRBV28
CASSLASGRSYEQYF
TGTGCCAGCAGTTTAGCTAGCGGACGCTCCTACGAGCAGTACTTC
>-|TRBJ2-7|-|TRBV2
CASSAGSSYEQYF
TGTGCCAGCAGCGCCGGAAGCTCCTACGAGCAGTACTTC
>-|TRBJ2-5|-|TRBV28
CASSFRRQQETQYF
TGTGCCAGCAGTTTCCGTCGGCAGCAAGAGACCCAGTACTTC
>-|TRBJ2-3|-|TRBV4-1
CASSQEVYRSTDTQYF
TGCGCCAGCAGCCAAGAGGTCTACAGAAGCACAGATACGCAGTATTTT